Listed here are 16 T cell receptor beta chains from one sample, sequenced in a study of neurological immune-mediated disorders. TCRdb passed the 5' RACE reads through MiXCR, listing each CDR3 protein once. The data hold about 66,000 distinct CDR3 sequences, with 3% to 3.5% observed a single time. Specimen: PBMCs. The receptor source for this set is a man aged 35-49 years with multiple sclerosis.

This clonotype was seen ten or more times. J is TRBJ1-6 and V is TRBV4-1; D unresolved. CDR3 size: 13 residues. V lost 6 bases, J lost 8 bases, and 11 bases lay in between. Germline assignment: CDR1 MGHRA and CDR2 YSYEKL. CDR3: CASRSVGDSPLHF. The CDR3 nucleotides are TGCGCCAGCAGGTCGGTTGGCGATTCACCCCTCCACTTT.

In regard to this clonotype: At one of its ends the junction is not consistent with the germline gene, which may arise from a read error. This chain connects TRBV5-1 to TRBJ1-1; D is ambiguous. CDR1 and CDR2 (germline): SGHRS, YFSETQ. The CDR3 is 12 residues long. The CDR3 bases are TGTGCCAGCAGCTTGGGCGGGGAGGCAACTTTCTTT. Translating it yields CASSLGGEATFF.

The sample holds many counts of this clonotype. V and J are TRBV5-1 and TRBJ2-3, with 9 nucleotides matching TRBD1. V gave up 5 bases and J gave up 4 bases; unmatched junction bases: 8. The CDR3 is made up of 15 amino acids. Germline CDR1 reads SGHRS; CDR2 reads YFSETQ. The CDR3 reads CASSYTGGRSDTQYF. CDR3 coding DNA: TGCGCCAGCAGTTATACAGGGGGCCGGTCAGATACGCAGTATTTT.

This clonotype was picked up many times. This chain links TRBV12-3 or TRBV12-4 with TRBJ1-6, with D uncertain. Trimming took 1 base from V and 0 from J, leaving 7 bases between them. The CDR3 covers 16 residues. CDR3 residues: CASSLVGISYNSPLHF. The CDR3, as DNA: TGTGCCAGCAGTTTAGTGGGGATCTCCTATAATTCACCCCTCCACTTT.

The table lists this clonotype with many counts. The V gene is TRBV6-6, the J gene TRBJ1-5; TRBD1 matches at 7 bases. From germline, CDR1 is MNHNY and CDR2 SVGAGI (reference sequence). The CDR3 has 14 residues. Losses at the gene ends were 7 bases for V and 4 bases for J; bases not matched to a gene: 7. The CDR3 loop is CASKGTASNQPQHF. CDR3 sequence (DNA): TGTGCCAGCAAGGGGACAGCCTCTAATCAGCCCCAGCATTTT.

This clonotype was counted many times. The chain couples TRBV25-1 to TRBJ2-7; D call uncertain. The ends were cut back, 3 bases at V and 3 bases at J, with 6 bases in the middle. CDR3 length: 12 residues. The germline gives CDR1 MGHDK, CDR2 SYGVNS. CDR3 sequence (DNA): TGTGCCAGCAGTGACCCCCACTACGAGCAGTACTTC. This encodes CASSDPHYEQYF.

Many counts were recorded for this clonotype. The chain has TRBV20-1 and TRBJ2-1, with 8 positions matching TRBD2. Germline lookup yields CDR1 DFQATT and CDR2 SNEGSKA (reference sequence). Unmatched junction bases numbered 7, after V lost 0 bases and J lost 0 bases. The CDR3 covers 17 residues. Written as DNA, the CDR3 is TGCAGTGCTAGAGACCCCGGTAGCGGGGACTCCTACAATGAGCAGTTCTTC. Translated, it gives CSARDPGSGDSYNEQFF.

This clonotype was observed many times. This chain joins TRBV12-3 or TRBV12-4 and TRBJ1-5, with 9 bases identical to TRBD1. The CDR3 runs to 14 residues. With V trimmed by 5 bases and J by 4 bases, 3 bases remained unmatched. The CDR3 is CASSGDRANQPQHF. The CDR3 DNA reads TGTGCCAGCAGTGGGGACAGGGCTAATCAGCCCCAGCATTTT.

This clonotype was counted ten times or more. The genes are TRBV20-1 and TRBJ2-5; TRBD2 aligns across 10 bases. Germline-derived CDR1 and CDR2 are DFQATT and SNEGSKA (reference sequence). V shed 0 bases, J shed 4 bases, and the junction held 11 bases outside the gene matches. CDR3 size: 17 residues. CDR3: CSARDFSERGGRETQYF. DNA for the CDR3: TGCAGTGCTAGAGACTTTAGCGAGCGGGGGGGCCGAGAGACCCAGTACTTC.

This rearrangement joins TRBV6-6 to TRBJ1-6; a possible D gene is TRBD1 (5 bases). The CDR3 consists of 16 residues. V was shortened by 7 bases and J by 5 bases, with 18 bases between the two germline ends. The germline gives CDR1 MNHNY, CDR2 SVGAGI (reference sequence). The CDR3 DNA reads TGTGCCAGCAAGGGAAGGTTGGGGACGGATAATTCACCCCTCCACTTT. This gives the protein CASKGRLGTDNSPLHF.

This clonotype was picked up many times. V usage is TRBV5-1 and J usage is TRBJ2-5, with D possibly matching TRBD2 (6 bases). Deletions cut 3 bases from V and 4 bases from J, with 16 bases between. Germline V gene sequence: CDR1 SGHRS, CDR2 YFSETQ. The CDR3 contains 15 residues. The CDR3 loop reads CASSSGDQKGETQYF. The CDR3 DNA follows: TGCGCCAGCAGCTCGGGGGACCAAAAGGGAGAGACCCAGTACTTC.

This clonotype has ten or more counts. This sequence joins TRBV5-1 and TRBJ2-3; D is possibly TRBD2 (7 bases). Germline-derived CDR1 and CDR2 are SGHRS and YFSETQ. V was shortened by 2 bases and J by 5 bases, with 15 bases between the two germline ends. The CDR3 extends over 15 amino acids. CDR3 residues: CASSFWRGHGDTQYF. CDR3 nucleotide sequence: TGCGCCAGCAGCTTCTGGCGGGGGCATGGAGATACGCAGTATTTT. Complete variable domain (other parts from reference TRBV5-1 and TRBJ2-3): KAGVTQTPRYLIKTRGQQVTLSCSPISGHRSVSWYQQTPGQGLQFLFEYFSETQRNKGNFPGRFSGRQFSNSRSEMNVSTLELGDSALYLCASSFWRGHGDTQYFGPGTRLTVL.

Ten or more counts support this clonotype. The rearrangement uses TRBV20-1 and TRBJ1-4; weak D call: TRBD1 (5 bases). Germline-derived CDR1 and CDR2 are DFQATT and SNEGSKA (reference sequence). Trimming cost V 1 base and J 16 bases, with 19 bases left between them. This CDR3 is 13 amino acids long. The CDR3 region is CSARVSSGTEGFF. CDR3 bases: TGCAGTGCTAGAGTTTCTTCCGGGACCGAAGGGTTTTTT.

This clonotype showed up just a few times. The J gene is TRBJ2-3, the V gene TRBV3-1; the D gene could be TRBD1 or TRBD2 (5 bases each). The CDR3 runs to 15 residues. V lost 4 bases and J lost 3, with 14 bases in between. The germline V gene has CDR1 LGHDT and CDR2 YNNKEL (reference sequence). CDR3 DNA sequence: TGTGCCAGCAGCCCGGGACCCACGGGAACAGATACGCAGTATTTT. This gives the protein CASSPGPTGTDTQYF.

The rearrangement uses TRBV5-1 and TRBJ1-1, with a weak D call TRBD1 (6 bases). CDR3 length: 15 residues. The V gene lost 3 bases and the J gene lost 3 bases, with 15 bases spanning the gap. From germline, CDR1 is SGHRS and CDR2 YFSETQ. As DNA, the CDR3 is TGCGCCAGCAGCTCCCAGGGGATCTCGGACACTGAAGCTTTCTTT. Protein sequence: CASSSQGISDTEAFF. Based on the CDR3 plus reference TRBV5-1 and TRBJ1-1, the full variable domain is KAGVTQTPRYLIKTRGQQVTLSCSPISGHRSVSWYQQTPGQGLQFLFEYFSETQRNKGNFPGRFSGRQFSNSRSEMNVSTLELGDSALYLCASSSQGISDTEAFFGQGTRLTVV.

There are many counts of this clonotype. The chain couples TRBV3-1 to TRBJ2-7; 7 bases match TRBD1. Germline-derived CDR1 and CDR2 are LGHDT and YNNKEL (reference sequence). Germline trimming cut 2 bases from V and 4 bases from J; bases unmatched to any gene: 2. The CDR3 loop spans 13 amino acids. In DNA form, the CDR3 reads TGTGCCAGCAGCCAACTGGGACAGTACGAGCAGTACTTC. The encoded protein is CASSQLGQYEQYF.